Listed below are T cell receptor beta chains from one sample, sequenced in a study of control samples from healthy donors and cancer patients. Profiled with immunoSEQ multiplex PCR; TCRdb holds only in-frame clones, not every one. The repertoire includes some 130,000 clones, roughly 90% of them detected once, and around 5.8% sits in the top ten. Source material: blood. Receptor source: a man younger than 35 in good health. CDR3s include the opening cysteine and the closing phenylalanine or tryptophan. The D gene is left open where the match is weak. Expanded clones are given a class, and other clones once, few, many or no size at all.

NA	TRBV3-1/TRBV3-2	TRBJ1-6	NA	TGTGCCAGCAGCCAAGCAGGTGACGGAAATTCACCCCTCCACTTT	CASSQAGDGNSPLHF
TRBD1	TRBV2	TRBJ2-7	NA	TGTGCCAGCAGAGGGACAGGCTTGGGCGAGCAGTACTTC	CASRGTGLGEQYF
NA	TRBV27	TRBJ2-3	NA	TGTGCCAGCAGTTTATTGCAGGGCCCAGATACGCAGTATTTT	CASSLLQGPDTQYF
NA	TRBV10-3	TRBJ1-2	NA	TGTGCCATCAGTGAGTCTACTTGGGAAACTAACTATGGCTACACCTTC	CAISESTWETNYGYTF
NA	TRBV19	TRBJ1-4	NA	TGTGCCAGTAGTAAACTGGTATCGACTAATGAAAAACTGTTTTTT	CASSKLVSTNEKLFF
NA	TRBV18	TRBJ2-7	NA	TGTGCCAGCTCACCACCGGTCACTTGGGAGCAGTACTTC	CASSPPVTWEQYF
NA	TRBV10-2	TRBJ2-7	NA	TGCGCCAGCACTCGGCTGGAGGGGCCGAGCTCCTACGAGCAGTACTTC	CASTRLEGPSSYEQYF
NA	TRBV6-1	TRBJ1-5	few	TGTGCCAGCAGTGAAGTCGTAGCAGGGGAACAGCCCCAGCATTTT	CASSEVVAGEQPQHF
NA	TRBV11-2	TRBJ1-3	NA	TGTGCCAGCAGCCCCCCCATTTGGGGCGGACGTGCGACCATATATTTT	CASSPPIWGGRATIYF
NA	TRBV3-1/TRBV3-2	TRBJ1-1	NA	TGTGCCAGCAGCCAACAGGGTGGCACTGAAGCTTTCTTT	CASSQQGGTEAFF
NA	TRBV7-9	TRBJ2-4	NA	TGTGCCAGCAGCTTATCTAGCATTCAGTACTTC	CASSLSSIQYF
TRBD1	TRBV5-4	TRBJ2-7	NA	TGTGCCAGCAGCGTAATCCGGGACAGGGTAACCTACGAGCAGTACTTC	CASSVIRDRVTYEQYF
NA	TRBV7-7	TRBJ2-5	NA	TGTGCCAGCAGCCGTGGGGGGCACGGGGAGACCCAGTACTTC	CASSRGGHGETQYF
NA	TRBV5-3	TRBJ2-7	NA	TGTGCCAGAAGCGGAGGCAGGGCGGGGAGCTCCTACGAGCAGTACTTC	CARSGGRAGSSYEQYF
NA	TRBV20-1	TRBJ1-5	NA	TGCAGTGCTAGTGGTGGGGGGCGCAATCAGCCCCAGCATTTT	CSASGGGRNQPQHF